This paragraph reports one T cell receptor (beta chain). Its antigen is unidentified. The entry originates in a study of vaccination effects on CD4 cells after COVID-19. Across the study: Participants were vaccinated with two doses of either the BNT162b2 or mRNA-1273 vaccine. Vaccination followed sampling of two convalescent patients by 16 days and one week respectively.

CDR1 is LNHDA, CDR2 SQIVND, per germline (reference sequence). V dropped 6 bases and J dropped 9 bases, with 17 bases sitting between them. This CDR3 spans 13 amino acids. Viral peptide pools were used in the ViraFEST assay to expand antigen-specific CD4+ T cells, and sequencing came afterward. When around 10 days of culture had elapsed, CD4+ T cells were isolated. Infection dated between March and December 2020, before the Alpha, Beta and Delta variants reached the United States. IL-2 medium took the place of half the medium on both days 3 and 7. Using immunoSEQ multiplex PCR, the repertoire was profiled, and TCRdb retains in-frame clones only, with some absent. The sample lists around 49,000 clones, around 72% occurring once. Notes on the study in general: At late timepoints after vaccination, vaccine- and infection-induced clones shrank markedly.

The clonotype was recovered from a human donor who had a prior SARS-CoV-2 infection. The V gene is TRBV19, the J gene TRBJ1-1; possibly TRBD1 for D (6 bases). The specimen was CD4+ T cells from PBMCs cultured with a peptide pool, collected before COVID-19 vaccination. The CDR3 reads CASSQTGMGQAFF. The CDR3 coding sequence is TGTGCCAGTAGCCAAACAGGGATGGGGCAAGCTTTCTTT.